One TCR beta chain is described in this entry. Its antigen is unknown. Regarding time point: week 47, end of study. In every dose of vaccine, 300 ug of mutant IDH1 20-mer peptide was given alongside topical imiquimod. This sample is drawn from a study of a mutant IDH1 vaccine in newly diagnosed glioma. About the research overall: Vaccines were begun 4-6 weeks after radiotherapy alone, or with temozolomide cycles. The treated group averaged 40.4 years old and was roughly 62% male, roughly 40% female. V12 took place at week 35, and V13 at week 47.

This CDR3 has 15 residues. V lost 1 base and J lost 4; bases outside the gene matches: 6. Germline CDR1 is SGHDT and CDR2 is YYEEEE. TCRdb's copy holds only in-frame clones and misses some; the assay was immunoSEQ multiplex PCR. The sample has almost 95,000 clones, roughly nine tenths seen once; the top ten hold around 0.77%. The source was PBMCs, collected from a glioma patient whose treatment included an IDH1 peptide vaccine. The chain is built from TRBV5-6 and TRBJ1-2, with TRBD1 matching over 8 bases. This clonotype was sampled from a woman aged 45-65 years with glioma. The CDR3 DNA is TGTGCCAGCAGCTTGTGGGCAGGGGGCAGCTATGGCTACACCTTC. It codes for CASSLWAGGSYGYTF.